Listed below are T cell receptor beta chains from one sample, sequenced in a study of technical replicates of blood from a few donors. TCRdb's copy holds only in-frame clones and misses some; the assay was immunoSEQ multiplex PCR. The profile shows 60,000 to 85,000 clones, under 95% of them singletons. Input material: T cells isolated from PBMCs. These receptor sequences come from a human donor in good health. CDR3s include the opening cysteine and the closing phenylalanine or tryptophan. The order of the fields is clone size, D gene, J gene, CDR3 length, V gene, CDR3 DNA, CDR3 protein. D genes are given only for firm matches. A clone size is listed for some rows: how often the clone was seen (once, few, many), or a class if it is expanded.

-	TRBD1	TRBJ1-4	15	TRBV9	TGTGCCAGCAGCGTAGGGACAGGGGGTAATGAAAAACTGTTTTTT	CASSVGTGGNEKLFF
-	TRBD1	TRBJ2-3	15	TRBV6-1	TGTGCCAGCAGTGACTGGACAGGGGGCCAATATACGCAGTATTTT	CASSDWTGGQYTQYF
-	-	TRBJ2-7	12	TRBV30	TGTGCCTGGAGTACGGCGGCCAGAGAGCAGTACTTC	CAWSTAAREQYF
-	TRBD2	TRBJ2-7	14	TRBV5-1	TGCGCCAGCAGCTTAACTAGCGGGAGTGGCGAGCAGTACTTC	CASSLTSGSGEQYF
-	-	TRBJ2-7	14	TRBV11-3	TGTGCCAGCAGCTTAATAGGGACTCCCTACGAGCAGTACTTC	CASSLIGTPYEQYF
few	TRBD2	TRBJ2-2	16	TRBV27	TGTGCCAGCACCCTTAGGCTAGCGGGAGGAACCGGGGAGCTGTTTTTT	CASTLRLAGGTGELFF
-	-	TRBJ1-2	12	TRBV28	TGTGCCAGCACGCGGACGGCGCTAGCCTACACCTTC	CASTRTALAYTF
-	TRBD2	TRBJ2-7	15	TRBV11-2	TGTGCCAGCAGCCAGCTAGCGGGGCAGCTCTACGAGCAGTACTTC	CASSQLAGQLYEQYF
-	-	TRBJ1-1	13	TRBV6-5	TGTGCCAGCAGTTTTCAGGGGAACACTGAAGCTTTCTTT	CASSFQGNTEAFF
-	-	TRBJ2-7	14	TRBV28	TGTGCCAGCAGTTTAGGAGCGAATCCCTACGAGCAGTACTTC	CASSLGANPYEQYF
once	-	TRBJ1-2	13	TRBV27	TGTGCCAGCAGCTTCACAGGGAATGGTGGCTACACCTTC	CASSFTGNGGYTF
-	-	TRBJ1-2	17	TRBV28	TGTGCCAGCAGTTTGACGGGTACGGGAGGAGATAACTATGGCTACACCTTC	CASSLTGTGGDNYGYTF
once	TRBD2	TRBJ2-1	14	TRBV5-6	TGTGCCAGCCGGGCGACTAGCAGTCCCAATGAGCAGTTCTTC	CASRATSSPNEQFF
few	-	TRBJ1-3	16	TRBV4-2	TGTGCCAGCAGCCAAGTCGGATTCAGGGAAACCAACACCATATATTTT	CASSQVGFRETNTIYF
-	-	TRBJ2-3	14	TRBV5-8	TGTGCCAGCAGCTTAGGGGATAGCACAGATACGCAGTATTTT	CASSLGDSTDTQYF
-	TRBD1	TRBJ2-7	13	TRBV6-5	TGTGCCAGCAGTCTAACAGGGGGCCACGAGCAGTACTTC	CASSLTGGHEQYF
-	-	TRBJ2-5	11	TRBV30	TGTGCCTGGGGACTTCAAGAGACCCAGTACTTC	CAWGLQETQYF
-	TRBD2	TRBJ2-1	15	TRBV13	TGTGCCAGCAGCTTTGGTAGCGGGAGGGCCGGTGAGCAGTTCTTC	CASSFGSGRAGEQFF
-	-	TRBJ2-1	13	TRBV5-4	TGTGCCAGCAGCTTAATCCAGTACAATGAGCAGTTCTTC	CASSLIQYNEQFF
-	-	TRBJ2-3	11	TRBV19	TGTGCCAGTAGTAGACATGATACGCAGTATTTT	CASSRHDTQYF
-	TRBD2	TRBJ2-7	15	TRBV5-4	TGTGCCAGCAGCTACTCTAGCGGGAGCTCATACGAGCAGTACTTC	CASSYSSGSSYEQYF
-	-	TRBJ2-6	15	TRBV4-3	TGCGCCAGCAGCCACCTCCAGGGTGGGGCCAACGTCCTGACTTTC	CASSHLQGGANVLTF
-	-	TRBJ1-2	13	TRBV7-9	TGTGCCAGCAGGAAGCTGCTTGTCTATGGCTACACCTTC	CASRKLLVYGYTF
-	-	TRBJ2-1	12	TRBV27	TGTGCCAGCATACGAGGCCCCAATGAGCAGTTCTTC	CASIRGPNEQFF
-	-	TRBJ1-1	14	TRBV5-6	TGTGCCAGCAGCCACCCGAGACTTAGCACTGAAGCTTTCTTT	CASSHPRLSTEAFF
-	TRBD2	TRBJ2-7	14	TRBV7-2	TGTGCCAGCAGCTATCTAGCGGGAGGATACGAGCAGTACTTC	CASSYLAGGYEQYF
-	-	TRBJ2-2	15	TRBV16	TGTGCCAGCAGCGAGAGGGTCCTAAACACCGGGGAGCTGTTTTTT	CASSERVLNTGELFF
-	TRBD1	TRBJ2-3	15	TRBV5-6	TGTGCCAGCAGGACCTGGGAACAGGGGATAGATACGCAGTATTTT	CASRTWEQGIDTQYF
-	TRBD1	TRBJ2-7	15	TRBV5-1	TGCGCCAGCAGCTTGGCGGGACAGGGGGCACACGAGCAGTACTTC	CASSLAGQGAHEQYF
-	-	TRBJ1-5	15	TRBV6-1	TGTGCCAGCAGTGAATACGGACCGGGAAACCCGCCCCAGCATTTT	CASSEYGPGNPPQHF
-	-	TRBJ2-7	12	TRBV10-2	TGCGCCAGCAGTGCACAAAACTACGAGCAGTACTTC	CASSAQNYEQYF
-	-	TRBJ1-1	12	TRBV6-5	TGTGCCAGCAGTTACCCGGACAAAGAAGCTTTCTTT	CASSYPDKEAFF
-	TRBD1	TRBJ2-5	15	TRBV19	TGTGCCAGTAGTGCGGCACAGGGGGCGTGGGAGACCCAGTACTTC	CASSAAQGAWETQYF